A single sample is the source of the 21 T cell receptor beta chains below, sequenced in a study of sequential checkpoint blockade in melanoma. Only in-frame clones appear in the TCRdb table, and some are missing; sequencing was by immunoSEQ multiplex PCR. The sample yields approximately 40,000 clones, 86% seen once. Treatment indicated: randomized to nivolumab then ipilimumab (arm A) or the reverse (arm B). The sample here was CD8+ T cells sorted from blood (inferred from file names), taken from a patient given nivolumab and ipilimumab in sequence. The receptors derive from a human donor with melanoma.

Relative to its sample, this clone is medium-sized. The chain joins TRBV19 to TRBJ1-2, with a tentative D call TRBD1 (5 bases). The germline V and J ends were trimmed by 7 bases and 7 bases, with 25 bases remaining between them. The V gene's germline CDR1 is LNHDA and CDR2 SQIVND (reference sequence). CDR3 length equals 16 residues. CDR3 in amino acids: CASTHSLRTSAGGYTF. The DNA of the CDR3 is TGTGCCAGTACCCATTCCCTTCGGACAAGTGCTGGTGGCTACACCTTC.

In its sample, this clone was seen a few times. V gene TRBV11-2 combines with J gene TRBJ1-5; maybe TRBD1 (5 bases). Germline V lookup: CDR1 SGHAT, CDR2 FQNNGV. The CDR3 is made up of 15 amino acids. Trimming took 2 bases from V and 0 from J, leaving 8 bases between them. As DNA, the CDR3 is TGTGCCAGCAGCTTATGGGGGGATAGCAATCAGCCCCAGCATTTT. Protein: CASSLWGDSNQPQHF. The whole variable domain, remainder taken from reference TRBV11-2 and TRBJ1-5, is EAGVAQSPRYKIIEKRQSVAFWCNPISGHATLYWYQQILGQGPKLLIQFQNNGVVDDSQLPKDRFSAERLKGVDSTLKIQPAKLEDSAVYLCASSLWGDSNQPQHFGDGTRLSIL.

V and J are TRBV4-2 and TRBJ2-1; no reliable D call. Trimming pared 3 bases from V and 2 bases from J, leaving 14 bases between. This CDR3 has 16 amino acids. Germline-derived CDR1 and CDR2 are LGHNA and YNFKEQ. In nucleotides, the CDR3 is TGTGCCAGCAGCCACCCCCTAGACGCCGCCTACAATGAGCAGTTCTTC. This sequence encodes CASSHPLDAAYNEQFF.

The chain uses TRBV5-4 and TRBJ2-3; TRBD1 aligns across 10 bases. Trimming at V came to 4 bases and at J to 11 bases, leaving 16 bases not matched to a gene. Germline CDR1 is SGHNT and CDR2 is YYREEE (reference sequence). This CDR3 is built from 16 residues. The CDR3 reads CASSDERDRGHLGQYF. CDR3 nucleotides: TGTGCCAGCAGCGACGAAAGGGACAGGGGCCACCTCGGGCAGTATTTT. Variable domain in full (rest from reference TRBV5-4 and TRBJ2-3): ETGVTQSPTHLIKTRGQQVTLRCSSQSGHNTVSWYQQALGQGPQFIFQYYREEENGRGNFPPRFSGLQFPNYSSELNVNALELDDSALYLCASSDERDRGHLGQYFGPGTRLTVL.

The chain joins TRBV27 to TRBJ1-1, with no clear D. Trimming cost V 6 bases and J 7 bases, with 9 bases left between them. The CDR3 is 11 residues long. Germline V gives CDR1 MNHEY, CDR2 SMNVEV (reference sequence). The CDR3 sequence: CASRRGGEAFF. The CDR3 DNA reads as TGTGCCAGCAGACGGGGTGGTGAAGCTTTCTTT.

V usage is TRBV7-9 and J usage is TRBJ2-7; weak D call: TRBD2 (5 bases). Trimming left V 3 bases short and J 1 base short, with 10 bases between. CDR1 and CDR2 (germline): SEHNR, FQNEAQ (reference sequence). The CDR3 has 14 amino acids. CDR3 nucleotide sequence: TGTGCCAGCAGCTTTGAGGGAGCGTCCTACGAGCAGTACTTC. Translating gives CASSFEGASYEQYF.

The rearrangement uses TRBV30 and TRBJ2-3; possible D gene TRBD1, 6 bases. Per germline, CDR1 GTSNPN and CDR2 SVGIG (reference sequence). Deletions cut 3 bases from V and 1 base from J, with 11 bases between. The CDR3 contains 14 residues. CDR3 sequence reads: CAWSPGHRTDTQYF. CDR3 sequence (DNA): TGTGCCTGGAGCCCGGGACACCGCACAGATACGCAGTATTTT.

This clone was counted a single time. This sequence joins TRBV30 and TRBJ1-4; TRBD1 might be the D (5 bases). The germline V and J ends were trimmed by 1 base and 4 bases, with 7 bases remaining between them. Germline assignment: CDR1 GTSNPN and CDR2 SVGIG (reference sequence). The CDR3 runs 13 residues. CDR3 loop: CAWSGGGNEKLFF. The CDR3 DNA follows: TGTGCCTGGAGTGGGGGCGGTAATGAAAAACTGTTTTTT.

The chain is built from TRBV21-1 and TRBJ2-5; no DNA check was done on the table's D call, TRBD1. TRBV21-1 is termed a pseudogene. This CDR3 contains 15 residues. This CDR3 is CASSKVSKHEETQYF. CDR3 in DNA: TGTGCCAGCAGCAAAGTTTCAAAACACGAAGAGACCCAGTACTTC.

In its sample, this clone was seen once. The chain uses TRBV4-3 and TRBJ2-1, with D tentatively TRBD2 (6 bases). Trimming left V 0 bases short and J 5 bases short, with 20 bases between. The CDR3 covers 18 residues. The germline V gene encodes CDR1 LGHNA and CDR2 YSLEER. CDR3 coding DNA: TGCGCCAGCAGCCAAGATCCGCTGGAGGGACCGATTCACAATGAGCAGTTCTTC. Amino acid sequence: CASSQDPLEGPIHNEQFF.

The gene calls are TRBV7-3 and TRBJ2-1, with TRBD2 identical over 8 bases. This CDR3 comprises 13 residues. The junction had 6 bases not matched to a gene; V was cut back by 5 bases and J by 9 bases. Germline CDR1 reads SGHTA; CDR2 reads FQGTGA. The CDR3, as DNA: TGTGCCAGCAGCCCACCCGGGAGGGGTGAGCAGTTCTTC. It translates to CASSPPGRGEQFF.

This clone was counted a single time. CDR3: CATSRTVAGELFF. The CDR3 DNA follows: TGTGCCACCAGCAGGACAGTTGCCGGGGAGCTGTTTTTT. The chain combines TRBV15 with TRBJ2-2, with a weak D call TRBD1 (5 bases). The V end was cut by 3 bases, the J end by 6 bases, with 8 bases between. CDR3 size: 13 residues. Looked up from germline, CDR1 is LNHNV and CDR2 is YYDKDF (reference sequence). The whole variable domain, remainder taken from reference TRBV15 and TRBJ2-2, is DAMVIQNPRYQVTQFGKPVTLSCSQTLNHNVMYWYQQKSSQAPKLLFHYYDKDFNNEADTPDNFQSRRPNTSFCFLDIRSPGLGDTAMYLCATSRTVAGELFFGEGSRLTVL.

The rearrangement links TRBV7-3 to TRBJ1-2; no clear D. The CDR3 extends over 13 amino acids. The ends were cut back, 3 bases at V and 3 bases at J, with 8 bases in the middle. The germline gives CDR1 SGHTA, CDR2 FQGTGA. The DNA of the CDR3 is TGTGCCAGCAGCTTCAGCCGGGACTATGGCTACACCTTC. Translation: CASSFSRDYGYTF.

The genes are TRBV29-1 and TRBJ2-7; possible D gene TRBD2, 5 bases. Germline-derived CDR1 and CDR2 are SQVTM and ANQGSEA. CDR3 size: 14 residues. Trimming stripped 3 bases from V and 6 bases from J, with 18 bases between. The CDR3 here is CSVEPRLPGSEQYV. CDR3 coding DNA: TGCAGCGTTGAGCCGAGACTACCCGGCAGCGAGCAGTACGTC.

This chain uses TRBV15 with TRBJ1-2, with 8 bases fitting TRBD1. V shed 4 bases and J 0 bases; nucleotides not matched to a gene: 7. Germline loops: CDR1 LNHNV, CDR2 YYDKDF (reference sequence). The CDR3 loop spans 16 amino acids. CDR3 nucleotides: TGTGCCACCAGCAACCCGGGACAGGAAGCTAACTATGGCTACACCTTC. It codes for CATSNPGQEANYGYTF.

This sequence joins TRBV28 and TRBJ1-2, with a tentative D call TRBD1 (6 bases). Between the trimmed V and J ends, which lost 7 bases and 0 bases, there was a span of 12 bases. The germline V gene has CDR1 MDHEN and CDR2 SYDVKM. The CDR3 is made up of 14 amino acids. CDR3 bases: TGTGCCAGCATTACCGGGACAACTAACTATGGCTACACCTTC. Its translation is CASITGTTNYGYTF.

V usage is TRBV7-9 and J usage is TRBJ2-1; D is possibly TRBD1 (6 bases). This CDR3 region has 15 residues. V was shortened by 5 bases and J by 3 bases, with 14 bases between the two germline ends. From germline, CDR1 is SEHNR and CDR2 FQNEAQ (reference sequence). CDR3 sequence: CASSPLRGNYNEQFF. The CDR3 DNA reads TGTGCCAGCAGCCCGCTAAGGGGGAACTACAATGAGCAGTTCTTC.

V and J are TRBV7-3 and TRBJ2-6; 7 nucleotides agree with TRBD2. The CDR3 is made up of 19 amino acids. V lost 1 base to trimming and J lost 2 bases; unmatched junction nucleotides: 11. Looked up from germline, CDR1 is SGHTA and CDR2 is FQGTGA. The CDR3 nucleotides read TGTGCCAGCAGCTTAAGGGGGGGACTACAGGTGGCTGGGGCCAACGTCCTGACTTTC. Residues: CASSLRGGLQVAGANVLTF.

V gene TRBV4-1 combines with J gene TRBJ2-5, with D possibly being TRBD2 (5 bases). Germline CDR1 and CDR2: MGHRA and YSYEKL. The CDR3 is 13 amino acids. V was pared by 4 bases and J by 11 bases, with 17 bases between. The CDR3: CASSLGLAEEQYF. CDR3 in DNA: TGCGCCAGCAGCCTTGGGCTAGCTGAAGAGCAGTACTTC.

CDR3 amino acids: CASSVEGVGELFF. The CDR3 DNA sequence: TGTGCCAGCAGCGTAGAGGGGGTTGGGGAGCTGTTTTTT. The chain employs TRBV9 and TRBJ2-2; possibly TRBD1 for D (6 bases). The CDR3 is 13 amino acids. Germline V lookup: CDR1 SGDLS, CDR2 YYNGEE. V was pared by 0 bases and J by 8 bases, with 8 bases between.

The chain joins TRBV19 to TRBJ2-1, with 9 bases lining up with TRBD2. This CDR3 region has 17 residues. V was pared by 3 bases and J by 0 bases, with 6 bases of the junction left unmatched. Per germline, CDR1 LNHDA and CDR2 SQIVND (reference sequence). The CDR3 region is CASSMTSGRSSYNEQFF. The CDR3 region has the DNA TGTGCCAGTAGTATGACTAGCGGCCGGAGCTCCTACAATGAGCAGTTCTTC.